Sequencing of this TCR beta chain was carried out in a study of cytomegalovirus exposure and HLA in healthy donors (dated by TCRdb to the late 2010s). The study in broad terms: According to a later analysis, the 120 or so validation repertoires were produced on the same platform as the 600 to 850 repertoires of the first cohort. The study was designed to test whether signatures of past pathogen exposure could be identified by cataloging public T cell receptors. The study combined high-throughput TCR immunosequencing, statistical association of individual TCRs with disease status, and machine learning to predict cytomegalovirus infection status. Along with the roughly 700-subject first cohort, a separate validation cohort of over a hundred different subjects was used.

Libraries were built with the immunoSEQ multiplex PCR assay. Under the source paper's analysis protocol: A statistical classification framework was built to diagnose cytomegalovirus status from the catalog of TCR beta chain sequences. As stored in TCRdb, this immuneACCESS dataset retains in-frame rearrangements with V and J assigned. A fraction of the clones does not appear; measured against another copy, unresolved V genes explain less than half of the discrepancy, and the remainder lacks a known reason. V and J calls and clone size are as listed in that table; D and trimming were resolved from the DNA. The sample yields 150,000 to 250,000 clones; around 80% were counted once. The ten biggest clones cover 0.95% to 1.5% of the sample. Of note for this clone: This receptor's antigen is unknown. No base-level quality is on record; no much larger clone is a single base apart.

Inclusive of the bounding cysteine and phenylalanine, the CDR3 is 11 residues long. Only the CDR3 region is kept as DNA, spanning 33 bases read in frame from base 1. V is reduced by 10 bases and J by 5 bases, leaving a spacing of 11 bases between them. The CDR1 and CDR2 encoded by the germline V gene are MNHNS and SASEGT. Broad study findings and their caveats: It was suggested by the authors that the approach could potentially be generalized to other disease states and immunological phenotypes. Cytomegalovirus status was reported to be diagnosed by the classifier with high specificity and sensitivity in both the original and validation cohorts. A later analysis lacked HLA typing for the validation cohort, so it scored co-occurrence in that cohort across all 110 or so repertoires. A later analysis found that TCRs clustered in the first cohort also tended to co-occur in the 120 or so validation repertoires, with 94% of cluster scores above 0. The study gave a list of under 200 TCR beta chains associated with cytomegalovirus. While some public TCRs were present in many individuals, most TCR sequences turned up only very rarely across donors. In vitro tests confirmed that a few of the cytomegalovirus-associated TCR beta chains recognize cytomegalovirus antigens.

Separate from the roughly 660-subject first cohort, the validation cohort of about 110 subjects was the group to which the donors belonged. The receptor was derived from a woman aged 25 to 39 in good health and CMV-seronegative. In this chain, TRBV6-1 is recombined with TRBJ1-2, with no D gene named confidently. The specimen was PBMCs. The nucleotide sequence reads as follows: TGTGCCAATAGTTGTCGGTATGGCTACACCTTC. Its product reads: CANSCRYGYTF.